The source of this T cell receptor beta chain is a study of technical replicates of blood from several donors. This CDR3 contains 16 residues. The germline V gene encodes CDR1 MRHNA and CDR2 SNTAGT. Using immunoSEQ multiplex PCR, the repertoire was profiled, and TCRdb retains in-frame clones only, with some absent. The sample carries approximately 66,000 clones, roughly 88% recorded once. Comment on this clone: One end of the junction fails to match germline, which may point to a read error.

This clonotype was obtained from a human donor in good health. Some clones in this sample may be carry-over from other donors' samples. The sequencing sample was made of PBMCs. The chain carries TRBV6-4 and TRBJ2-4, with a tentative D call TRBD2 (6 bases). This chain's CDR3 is CAHVLRGGGAKNIQYF. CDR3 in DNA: TGCGCCCATGTACTTCGGGGAGGTGGAGCCAAAAACATTCAGTACTTC.